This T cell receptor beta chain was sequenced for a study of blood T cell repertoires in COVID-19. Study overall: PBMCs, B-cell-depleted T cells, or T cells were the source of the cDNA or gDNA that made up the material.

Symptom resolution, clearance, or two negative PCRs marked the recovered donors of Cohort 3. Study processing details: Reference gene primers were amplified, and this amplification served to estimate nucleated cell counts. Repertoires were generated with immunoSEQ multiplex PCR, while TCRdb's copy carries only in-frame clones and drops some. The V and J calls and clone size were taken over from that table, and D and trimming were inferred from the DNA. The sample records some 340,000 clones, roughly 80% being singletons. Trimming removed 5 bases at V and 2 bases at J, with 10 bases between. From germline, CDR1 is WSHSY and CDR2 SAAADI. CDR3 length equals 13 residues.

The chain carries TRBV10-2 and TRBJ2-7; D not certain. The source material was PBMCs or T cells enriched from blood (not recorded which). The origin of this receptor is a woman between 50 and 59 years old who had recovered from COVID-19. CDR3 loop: CASSSQQTYEQYF. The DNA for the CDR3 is TGCGCCAGCAGTTCCCAACAAACCTACGAGCAGTACTTC.